This entry is about one T cell receptor beta chain. This entry comes from a study of cytomegalovirus exposure and HLA in healthy donors. Amplification used 60 Vbeta primers and 13 Jbeta primers. The table came from immunoSEQ multiplex PCR; TCRdb's copy has only in-frame clones and leaves some out. Of some 200,000 clones detected, 87% appear once; the ten largest clones hold roughly 0.23%. This CDR3 contains 13 residues. V lost 5 bases and J lost 1; bases outside the gene matches: 4. Germline assignment: CDR1 GTSNPN and CDR2 SVGIG (reference sequence). Sequenced: PBMCs. This TCR derives from a girl under two years old in good health and CMV-seronegative. The V gene is TRBV30, the J gene TRBJ2-5, with TRBD2 identical over 7 bases. This chain's CDR3 is CAWEPSGQETQYF. In DNA, the CDR3 is TGTGCCTGGGAACCTAGCGGCCAAGAGACCCAGTACTTC. Full variable domain (rest looked up from reference TRBV30 and TRBJ2-5): SQTIHQWPATLVQPVGSPLSLECTVEGTSNPNLYWYRQAAGRGLQLLFYSVGIGQISSEVPQNLSASRPQDRQFILSSKKLLLSDSGFYLCAWEPSGQETQYFGPGTRLLVL.